The 10 T cell receptor beta chains below come from one sample, sequenced in a study of blood T cell repertoires in COVID-19. Assay: immunoSEQ multiplex PCR; the TCRdb copy retains only in-frame clones and omits some. This sample has 71,000 or so clones; approximately 87% occur once, and the top ten carry around a sixth. The sequenced sample consisted of peripheral blood. Receptor source: a man older than 75 in a cohort sampled during active COVID-19.

The gene calls are TRBV6-5 and TRBJ1-5, with a weak D call TRBD1 (5 bases). Per germline, CDR1 MNHEY and CDR2 SVGAGI. V was pared by 2 bases and J by 4 bases, with 12 bases between. The CDR3 is 15 amino acids. CDR3 DNA sequence: TGTGCCAGCAGTTACCGTCAGGGCGGTAATCAGCCCCAGCATTTT. It is translated as CASSYRQGGNQPQHF.

V usage is TRBV5-4 and J usage is TRBJ2-3; possibly TRBD2 for D (5 bases). Trimming took off 4 bases at V and 0 bases at J, with 15 bases between the two ends. Germline V CDR1 and CDR2: SGHNT, YYREEE (reference sequence). The CDR3 has 16 residues. The CDR3: CASSIGMDFSTDTQYF. The CDR3 bases are TGTGCCAGCAGCATCGGTATGGACTTTAGCACAGATACGCAGTATTTT.

The chain is built from TRBV6-5 and TRBJ2-1, with TRBD2 as a possible D gene (5 bases). The CDR3 is made up of 14 amino acids. From germline, CDR1 is MNHEY and CDR2 SVGAGI. V lost 5 bases, J lost 2 bases, and 10 bases lay in between. CDR3 sequence: CASSPAGAYNEQFF. Here the CDR3 DNA reads TGTGCCAGCAGTCCGGCGGGCGCCTACAATGAGCAGTTCTTC.

The gene calls are TRBV6-5 and TRBJ2-5, with D possibly being TRBD1 (6 bases). The CDR3 has 13 amino acids. V lost 6 bases, J lost 3 bases, and 11 bases lay in between. Germline V CDR1 and CDR2: MNHEY, SVGAGI. The CDR3 sequence: CASSPTGEETQYF. The CDR3 coding sequence is TGTGCCAGCAGCCCGACAGGCGAAGAGACCCAGTACTTC.

The chain is built from TRBV6-6 and TRBJ2-7, with 8 bases lining up with TRBD2. The CDR3 consists of 14 residues. J was trimmed by 1 base and V by 6 bases; bases with no gene match: 5. In germline, CDR1 is MNHNY, CDR2 SVGAGI (reference sequence). Written as DNA, the CDR3 is TGTGCCAGCAGATTAGCGGGGACGTCCTACGAGCAGTACGTC. Encoded protein: CASRLAGTSYEQYV.

The rearrangement joins TRBV5-4 to TRBJ2-5; 7 nucleotides line up with TRBD1. CDR3 length equals 14 residues. The V and J ends lost 5 bases and 5 bases, in that order; junction bases with no gene match: 9. The V gene's germline CDR1 is SGHNT and CDR2 YYREEE (reference sequence). The CDR3 DNA follows: TGTGCCAGCAGACAAAACAGGGGTGGCGAGACCCAGTACTTC. The encoded protein is CASRQNRGGETQYF.

This sequence joins TRBV6-5 and TRBJ1-4; D gene uncertain. This CDR3 has 13 residues. V was trimmed by 8 bases and J by 8 bases, leaving 15 bases between them. Germline V gives CDR1 MNHEY, CDR2 SVGAGI. CDR3 sequence (DNA): TGTGCCAGCCAGGAGTGGGCGGGGGAAAAACTGTTTTTT. It yields the protein CASQEWAGEKLFF.

The J gene is TRBJ1-3, the V gene TRBV7-8, with a tentative D call TRBD1 (5 bases). Germline CDR1 and CDR2: SGHVS and FQNEAQ. V was clipped by 1 base and J by 0 bases, with 7 bases between them. CDR3 length equals 15 residues. DNA for the CDR3: TGTGCCAGCAGCTTAGGGGGCCTCTCTGGAAACACCATATATTTT. Translated, it gives CASSLGGLSGNTIYF.

V usage is TRBV7-9 and J usage is TRBJ1-5; TRBD1 agrees at 8 bases. V was clipped by 5 bases and J by 6 bases; unmatched bases: 6. Looked up from germline, CDR1 is SEHNR and CDR2 is FQNEAQ (reference sequence). The CDR3 is made up of 14 amino acids. The CDR3 here is CASSQTGGSQPQHF. In nucleotides, the CDR3 is TGTGCCAGCAGCCAAACAGGGGGAAGTCAGCCCCAGCATTTT.

The rearrangement links TRBV19 to TRBJ1-2; D is possibly TRBD1 (5 bases). The length of the CDR3 is 12 residues. The germline V gene encodes CDR1 LNHDA and CDR2 SQIVND (reference sequence). The germline V and J ends were trimmed by 3 bases and 7 bases, with 9 bases remaining between them. The CDR3 reads CASSIREGGYTF. The CDR3 nucleotides read TGTGCCAGTAGTATCAGGGAAGGTGGCTACACCTTC.